The 5 T cell receptor beta chains below all came from one sample that was sequenced in a study of shared clonotypes between healthy human individuals. TCRdb keeps only in-frame clones here, not all; method: immunoSEQ multiplex PCR. This sample has about 2.4 million clones; over 85% occur once, and the top ten carry 0.36%. Sequencing used naive CD4+ T cells from PBMCs. The subset: CD45RA+ positively selected. These receptors were collected from a man between 18 and 29 years old in good health. Some clones in this sample may be carry-over from other donors' samples.

Only one count was recorded for this clone. The V call is TRBV11-2, the J call TRBJ2-7, with D tentatively TRBD1 (6 bases). Trimming left V 0 bases short and J 9 bases short, with 18 bases between. Germline CDR1 and CDR2: SGHAT and FQNNGV. The CDR3 covers 15 residues. The CDR3 reads CASSLDWAGVDGQYF. The CDR3 nucleotides are TGTGCCAGCAGCTTAGATTGGGCAGGGGTGGACGGGCAGTACTTC. Variable domain in full (rest from reference TRBV11-2 and TRBJ2-7): EAGVAQSPRYKIIEKRQSVAFWCNPISGHATLYWYQQILGQGPKLLIQFQNNGVVDDSQLPKDRFSAERLKGVDSTLKIQPAKLEDSAVYLCASSLDWAGVDGQYFGPGTRLTVT.

This chain joins TRBV18 and TRBJ2-2; 12 nucleotides line up with TRBD2. Germline lookup yields CDR1 KGHSH and CDR2 LQKENI. Trimming at V came to 3 bases and at J to 1 base, leaving 9 bases not matched to a gene. The CDR3 consists of 19 residues. DNA for the CDR3: TGTGCCAGCTCACCCCTACTAGCGGGAGGACCCTTGAACACCGGGGAGCTGTTTTTT. It codes for CASSPLLAGGPLNTGELFF.

The chain is built from TRBV19 and TRBJ2-7; TRBD2 might be the D (5 bases). CDR3 length: 15 residues. CDR1 LNHDA and CDR2 SQIVND come from the germline V gene (reference sequence). V lost 4 bases and J 3 bases, leaving 16 bases between the germline ends. CDR3 protein: CASSTRQGRGYEQYF. The CDR3 DNA sequence: TGTGCCAGTAGTACAAGACAAGGTCGGGGCTACGAGCAGTACTTC.

V usage is TRBV2 and J usage is TRBJ1-1; possible D gene TRBD1, 6 bases. Germline assignment: CDR1 SNHLY and CDR2 FYNNEI. V dropped 6 bases and J dropped 0 bases, with 17 bases sitting between them. The CDR3 totals 16 residues. The CDR3: CASRDHRVEMNTEAFF. CDR3 in DNA: TGTGCCAGCAGGGACCACAGGGTAGAAATGAACACTGAAGCTTTCTTT.

J is TRBJ2-7 and V is TRBV4-2; D tentatively fits TRBD1 or TRBD2 (6 bases each). CDR3 length equals 14 residues. V was trimmed by 1 base and J by 5 bases, leaving 12 bases between them. Germline V gene lookup returns CDR1 LGHNA and CDR2 YNFKEQ. CDR3 protein: CASSQARGGDEQYF. CDR3 sequence (DNA): TGTGCCAGCAGCCAAGCCAGGGGAGGCGACGAGCAGTACTTC.